What follows are 10 T cell receptor beta chains derived from one specimen sequenced in a study of shared clonotypes between healthy human individuals. Sequenced by immunoSEQ multiplex PCR; TCRdb stores in-frame clones only, minus some. This table has more than 2 million clones, roughly 95% appearing once. The specimen was naive CD4+ T cells sorted from blood. The sample's subset: CD45RA+ positively selected. The receptors derive from a man between 18 and 29 years old in good health.

The chain joins TRBV6-1 to TRBJ1-4; D is uncertain. CDR1 and CDR2 from the germline V gene are MNHNS and SASEGT. CDR3 length equals 11 residues. Trimming shortened V by 3 bases and J by 13 bases, and 9 bases separated the two germline ends. The CDR3 region has the DNA TGTGCCAGCAGTGATTCCAAAAGACTGTTTTTT. Amino acids: CASSDSKRLFF.

The chain combines TRBV6-6 with TRBJ1-6; D not resolved. Germline-derived CDR1 and CDR2 are MNHNY and SVGAGI (reference sequence). This CDR3 spans 14 amino acids. V lost 2 bases and J 11 bases, leaving 13 bases between the germline ends. Here the CDR3 DNA reads TGTGCCAGCAGTTACCAGGAGGACGGGGCACCCCTCCACTTT. Protein: CASSYQEDGAPLHF.

This clone appeared a single time. The V and J genes are TRBV10-3 and TRBJ2-3, with D tentatively TRBD1 (5 bases). CDR3 length equals 16 residues. V shed 0 bases and J shed 2 bases, with 12 bases lying between them. Germline lookup yields CDR1 ENHRY and CDR2 SYGVKD. The CDR3: CAISESGQGYTDTQYF. As DNA, the CDR3 is TGTGCCATCAGTGAGTCGGGTCAGGGCTACACAGATACGCAGTATTTT.

The genes are TRBV30 and TRBJ2-3; a weak D match, TRBD1 (5 bases). The CDR3 has 17 residues. Germline loops: CDR1 GTSNPN, CDR2 SVGIG (reference sequence). With 0 bases removed from V and 4 bases from J, the gap between germline ends came to 20 bases. CDR3 region: CAWSVVRTYSVADTQYF. DNA for the CDR3: TGTGCCTGGAGTGTTGTGCGGACATACTCCGTGGCAGATACGCAGTATTTT.

This chain uses TRBV25-1 with TRBJ2-3; D is perhaps TRBD1 or TRBD2 (5 bases each). The CDR3 totals 11 residues. In germline, CDR1 is MGHDK, CDR2 SYGVNS. V was pared by 4 bases and J by 14 bases, with 13 bases between. CDR3 nucleotides: TGTGCCAGCAGTGCTGGGGACCAGCGGTATTTT. As protein: CASSAGDQRYF.

In DNA form, the CDR3 reads TGTGCCAGCAGCTTATCTGGGACTAGCGGAGAGACCCAGTACTTC. Amino acid sequence: CASSLSGTSGETQYF. The V gene is TRBV7-3, the J gene TRBJ2-5, with TRBD2 matching 11 bases. This CDR3 has 15 amino acids. Germline-derived CDR1 and CDR2 are SGHTA and FQGTGA. After removal of 2 bases from V and 4 bases from J, the junction contained 3 bases not matched to a gene. Drawing the rest from reference TRBV7-3 and TRBJ2-5, the complete variable domain is GAGVSQTPSNKVTEKGKYVELRCDPISGHTALYWYRQSLGQGPEFLIYFQGTGAADDSGLPNDRFFAVRPEGSVSTLKIQRTERGDSAVYLCASSLSGTSGETQYFGPGTRLLVL.

The chain joins TRBV2 to TRBJ2-5; D gene ambiguous. The V gene lost 8 bases and the J gene lost 3 bases, with 4 bases spanning the gap. From germline, CDR1 is SNHLY and CDR2 FYNNEI. The CDR3 is 10 amino acids. DNA of the CDR3: TGTGCCAGCGGAAAAGAGACCCAGTACTTC. Encoded protein: CASGKETQYF.

V usage is TRBV27 and J usage is TRBJ2-5; 8 nucleotides line up with TRBD1. Germline V CDR1 and CDR2: MNHEY, SMNVEV (reference sequence). J gave up 4 bases and V 1 base, and 8 bases lay outside the gene matches. There are 16 residues in the CDR3. The CDR3 DNA reads as TGTGCCAGCAGTTTATGGGGCAGGGGGCTCGGAGAGACCCAGTACTTC. Amino acid sequence: CASSLWGRGLGETQYF.

The CDR3 here is CAWSVTIPAGVSYEQYF. The CDR3, as DNA: TGTGCCTGGAGTGTTACGATCCCCGCGGGTGTCTCCTACGAGCAGTACTTC. The chain is built from TRBV30 and TRBJ2-7; TRBD2 might be the D (5 bases). Germline V gene lookup returns CDR1 GTSNPN and CDR2 SVGIG (reference sequence). The CDR3 has 17 amino acids. Trimming took off 0 bases at V and 0 bases at J, with 18 bases between the two ends.

The V call is TRBV18, the J call TRBJ1-5; 10 positions agree with TRBD1. CDR1 is KGHSH and CDR2 is LQKENI in the germline V gene. The ends lost 4 bases at V and 2 bases at J; junction bases unmatched: 8. This CDR3 comprises 17 residues. The CDR3 coding sequence is TGTGCCAGCTCACACCCCGGTGGACAGGGGGGCAATCAGCCCCAGCATTTT. Translation gives CASSHPGGQGGNQPQHF.